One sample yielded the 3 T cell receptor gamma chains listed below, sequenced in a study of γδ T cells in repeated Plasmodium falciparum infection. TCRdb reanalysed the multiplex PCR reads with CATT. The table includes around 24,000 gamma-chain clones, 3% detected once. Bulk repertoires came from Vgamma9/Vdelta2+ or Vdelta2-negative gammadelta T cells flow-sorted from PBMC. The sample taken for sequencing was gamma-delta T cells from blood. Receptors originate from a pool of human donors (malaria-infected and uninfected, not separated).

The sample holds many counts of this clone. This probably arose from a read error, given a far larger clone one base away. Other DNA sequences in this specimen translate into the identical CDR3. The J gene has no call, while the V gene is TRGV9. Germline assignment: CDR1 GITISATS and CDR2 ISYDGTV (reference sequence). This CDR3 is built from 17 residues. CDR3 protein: CALWEFLKELGKKIKVF. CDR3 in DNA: TGTGCCTTGTGGGAATTCTTGAAAGAGTTGGGCAAAAAAATCAAGGTGTTT.

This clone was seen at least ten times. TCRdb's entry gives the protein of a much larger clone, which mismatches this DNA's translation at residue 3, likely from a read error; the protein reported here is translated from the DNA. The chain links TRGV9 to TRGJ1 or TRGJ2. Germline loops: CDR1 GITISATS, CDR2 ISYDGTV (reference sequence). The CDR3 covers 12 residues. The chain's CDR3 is CASWGTDYKKLF. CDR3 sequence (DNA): TGTGCCTCGTGGGGGACAGACTATAAGAAACTCTTT.

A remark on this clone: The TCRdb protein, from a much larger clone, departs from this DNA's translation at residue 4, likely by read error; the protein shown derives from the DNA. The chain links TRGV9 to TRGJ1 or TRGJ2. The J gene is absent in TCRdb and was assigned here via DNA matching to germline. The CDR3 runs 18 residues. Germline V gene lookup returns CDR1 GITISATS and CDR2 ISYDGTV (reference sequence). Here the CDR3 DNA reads TGTGCCTTGCGGGAGGTGCCCCTCCCTCACCGGAATTATTATAAGAAACTCTTT. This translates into CALREVPLPHRNYYKKLF.